This passage covers 18 T cell receptor beta chains from one sample sequenced in a study of control samples from healthy donors and cancer patients. Using immunoSEQ multiplex PCR, the repertoire was profiled, and TCRdb retains in-frame clones only, with some absent. The profile shows about 140,000 clones, 89% of them singletons. The specimen was blood. These receptors all stem from a man aged 25-45 years in good health.

J is TRBJ2-1 and V is TRBV6-5; a possible D gene is TRBD2 (6 bases). Germline-derived CDR1 and CDR2 are MNHEY and SVGAGI. Trimming stripped 8 bases from V and 3 bases from J, with 14 bases between. The CDR3 is 14 residues long. CDR3 sequence reads: CASLRGSGYNEQFF. The CDR3 DNA sequence: TGTGCCAGCTTGCGGGGTTCGGGCTACAATGAGCAGTTCTTC.

This clone came up once. V is TRBV19 and J is TRBJ1-4; D is possibly TRBD1 (5 bases). Germline CDR1 reads LNHDA; CDR2 reads SQIVND (reference sequence). CDR3 length: 13 amino acids. The V end was cut by 4 bases, the J end by 6 bases, with 9 bases between. CDR3 bases: TGTGCCAGTAGTAGGCTGGGGGATGAAAAACTGTTTTTT. Amino acids: CASSRLGDEKLFF. Drawing the rest from reference TRBV19 and TRBJ1-4, the complete variable domain is DGGITQSPKYLFRKEGQNVTLSCEQNLNHDAMYWYRQDPGQGLRLIYYSQIVNDFQKGDIAEGYSVSREKKESFPLTVTSAQKNPTAFYLCASSRLGDEKLFFGSGTQLSVL.

This chain links TRBV19 with TRBJ2-7; D uncertain. CDR3 length: 13 residues. Trimming removed 5 bases from V and 0 bases from J, with 8 bases in between. CDR1 and CDR2 from the germline V gene are LNHDA and SQIVND (reference sequence). As DNA, the CDR3 is TGTGCCAGTAGTTTGGCAAACTCCTACGAGCAGTACTTC. Residues: CASSLANSYEQYF. Complete variable domain (other parts from reference TRBV19 and TRBJ2-7): DGGITQSPKYLFRKEGQNVTLSCEQNLNHDAMYWYRQDPGQGLRLIYYSQIVNDFQKGDIAEGYSVSREKKESFPLTVTSAQKNPTAFYLCASSLANSYEQYFGPGTRLTVT.

The chain recombines TRBV5-4 with TRBJ1-1, with D tentatively TRBD1 (5 bases). This CDR3 is 15 amino acids long. From germline, CDR1 is SGHNT and CDR2 YYREEE (reference sequence). Trimming took off 4 bases at V and 0 bases at J, with 13 bases between the two ends. This CDR3 is CASSGHARVNTEAFF. CDR3 nucleotides: TGTGCCAGCAGCGGCCACGCCAGGGTGAACACTGAAGCTTTCTTT.

The rearrangement uses TRBV10-2 and TRBJ2-3; a possible D gene is TRBD1 (5 bases). Deletions cut 4 bases from V and 3 bases from J, with 8 bases between. In germline, CDR1 is WSHSY, CDR2 SAAADI. The CDR3 loop spans 13 amino acids. The CDR3 DNA reads TGCGCCAGCAGTGGGGCAGGGACAGATACGCAGTATTTT. Residues: CASSGAGTDTQYF.

This clone showed up just a few times. The chain combines TRBV18 with TRBJ2-2; 8 bases are shared with TRBD2. The CDR3 consists of 16 residues. The trim removed 0 bases at V and 7 bases at J, leaving 7 bases unmatched. CDR1 is KGHSH and CDR2 is LQKENI in the germline V gene. The CDR3 DNA follows: TGTGCCAGCTCACCACCGGAAGCGGGAGTGGTCGGGGAGCTGTTTTTT. It encodes CASSPPEAGVVGELFF.

The V and J genes are TRBV10-3 and TRBJ2-7, with TRBD1 identical over 8 bases. V dropped 5 bases and J dropped 4; count of bases not matched to a gene: 13. This CDR3 comprises 16 residues. Germline CDR1 is ENHRY and CDR2 is SYGVKD. The chain's CDR3 is CAISSRDGTGSYEQYF. CDR3 DNA sequence: TGTGCCATCAGTTCCCGGGACGGGACAGGTTCGTACGAGCAGTACTTC.

The chain uses TRBV11-2 and TRBJ2-1; 14 nucleotides agree with TRBD2. Trimming removed 5 bases from V and 2 bases from J; junction bases left unmatched: 5. CDR3 length: 17 amino acids. Germline CDR1 and CDR2: SGHAT and FQNNGV. The DNA for the CDR3 is TGTGCCAGCAGCACCGGGACTAGCGGGAGACCCTACAATGAGCAGTTCTTC. Translated: CASSTGTSGRPYNEQFF.

V is TRBV6-4 and J is TRBJ2-7; D remains ambiguous. The length of the CDR3 is 15 residues. The germline V and J ends were trimmed by 3 bases and 2 bases, with 14 bases remaining between them. Germline CDR1 MRHNA, CDR2 SNTAGT. CDR3 sequence (DNA): TGTGCCAGCAGTGAGATGGCTGCTGGACCCTACGAGCAGTACTTC. This translates into CASSEMAAGPYEQYF.

The CDR3 loop reads CASSYEGREVDEQYF. The CDR3 DNA reads TGTGCCAGCAGTTACGAGGGAAGGGAAGTGGACGAGCAGTACTTC. J is TRBJ2-7 and V is TRBV6-5; tentative D call: TRBD2 (5 bases). Germline V gene lookup returns CDR1 MNHEY and CDR2 SVGAGI. This CDR3 contains 15 residues. The V gene lost 2 bases and the J gene lost 5 bases, with 16 bases spanning the gap.

This clone was found a few times. The chain links TRBV5-1 to TRBJ1-1; D is uncertain. The CDR3 sequence is 14 residues long. In germline, CDR1 is SGHRS, CDR2 YFSETQ. The V and J ends lost 4 bases and 4 bases respectively, with 14 bases between them. CDR3 bases: TGCGCCAGCAGCCGGACCCGGGTTACCACTGAAGCTTTCTTT. Amino acids: CASSRTRVTTEAFF.

This chain joins TRBV5-1 and TRBJ1-4; perhaps TRBD1 as D (5 bases). Germline CDR1 and CDR2: SGHRS and YFSETQ. Trimming took 7 bases from V and 0 from J, leaving 16 bases between them. The CDR3 is made up of 16 amino acids. CDR3 amino acids: CASSPTDYATNEKLFF. The CDR3 DNA reads TGCGCCAGCTCCCCGACAGACTACGCAACTAATGAAAAACTGTTTTTT. Full variable domain (outside the CDR3, taken from reference TRBV5-1 and TRBJ1-4): KAGVTQTPRYLIKTRGQQVTLSCSPISGHRSVSWYQQTPGQGLQFLFEYFSETQRNKGNFPGRFSGRQFSNSRSEMNVSTLELGDSALYLCASSPTDYATNEKLFFGSGTQLSVL.

The V gene is TRBV7-9, the J gene TRBJ1-6, with D possibly being TRBD1 (5 bases). The CDR3 totals 12 residues. Trimming shortened V by 5 bases and J by 11 bases, and 10 bases separated the two germline ends. Germline V gene data show CDR1 as SEHNR and CDR2 as FQNEAQ (reference sequence). CDR3 amino acids: CASSPGTAPLHF. The DNA of the CDR3 is TGTGCCAGCAGCCCAGGGACCGCACCCCTCCACTTT.

This rearrangement joins TRBV6-5 to TRBJ2-7; TRBD1 matches 9 bases. The CDR3 length is 15 residues. Per germline, CDR1 MNHEY and CDR2 SVGAGI. V dropped 6 bases and J dropped 2; count of bases not matched to a gene: 8. The CDR3: CASRILGQGAYEQYF. The CDR3 DNA reads TGTGCCAGCAGAATATTGGGACAGGGAGCCTACGAGCAGTACTTC.

V is TRBV7-2 and J is TRBJ2-2, with 8 bases fitting TRBD1. Trimming took 1 base from V and 4 from J; bases not matched to a gene: 8. The germline gives CDR1 SGHTA, CDR2 FQGNSA. CDR3 length: 17 residues. This chain's CDR3 is CASSLVHGQGPTGELFF. CDR3 sequence (DNA): TGTGCCAGCAGCTTAGTGCATGGACAGGGCCCCACCGGGGAGCTGTTTTTT.

The chain couples TRBV29-1 to TRBJ2-2; D unclear. The CDR3 sequence is 12 residues long. CDR1 is SQVTM, CDR2 ANQGSEA, per germline. V shed 1 base and J shed 0 bases, with 0 bases lying between them. For the CDR3, the DNA is TGCAGCGTTGAAGCGAACACCGGGGAGCTGTTTTTT. Amino acids: CSVEANTGELFF.

The chain combines TRBV7-6 with TRBJ1-5; D uncertain. This CDR3 comprises 16 residues. Germline-derived CDR1 and CDR2 are SGHVS and FNYEAQ. V gave up 3 bases and J gave up 0 bases, with 12 bases separating them. CDR3 residues: CASSFIWLVSNQPQHF. CDR3 DNA: TGTGCCAGCAGCTTTATCTGGCTAGTTAGCAATCAGCCCCAGCATTTT.

This clone came up once. The V and J genes are TRBV6-5 and TRBJ1-1; possibly TRBD1 for D (6 bases). Germline loops: CDR1 MNHEY, CDR2 SVGAGI. V gave up 8 bases and J gave up 3 bases, with 13 bases separating them. The CDR3 is 13 residues long. CDR3 DNA: TGTGCCAGCGGGGCCAGGGGTGACACTGAAGCTTTCTTT. Amino acid sequence: CASGARGDTEAFF.